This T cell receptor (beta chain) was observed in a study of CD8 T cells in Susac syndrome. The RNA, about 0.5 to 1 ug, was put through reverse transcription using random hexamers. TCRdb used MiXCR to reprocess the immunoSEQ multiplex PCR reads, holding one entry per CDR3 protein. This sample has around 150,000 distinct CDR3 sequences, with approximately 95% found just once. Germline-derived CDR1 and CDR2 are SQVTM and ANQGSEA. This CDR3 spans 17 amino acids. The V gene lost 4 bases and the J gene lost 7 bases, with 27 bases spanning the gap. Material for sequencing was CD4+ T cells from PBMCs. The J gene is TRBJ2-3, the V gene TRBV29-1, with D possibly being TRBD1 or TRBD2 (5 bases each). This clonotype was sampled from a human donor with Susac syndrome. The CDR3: CSVVRDHRTSGSNTQYF. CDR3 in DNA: TGCAGCGTTGTAAGGGACCACCGAACGTCCGGATCAAATACGCAGTATTTT.